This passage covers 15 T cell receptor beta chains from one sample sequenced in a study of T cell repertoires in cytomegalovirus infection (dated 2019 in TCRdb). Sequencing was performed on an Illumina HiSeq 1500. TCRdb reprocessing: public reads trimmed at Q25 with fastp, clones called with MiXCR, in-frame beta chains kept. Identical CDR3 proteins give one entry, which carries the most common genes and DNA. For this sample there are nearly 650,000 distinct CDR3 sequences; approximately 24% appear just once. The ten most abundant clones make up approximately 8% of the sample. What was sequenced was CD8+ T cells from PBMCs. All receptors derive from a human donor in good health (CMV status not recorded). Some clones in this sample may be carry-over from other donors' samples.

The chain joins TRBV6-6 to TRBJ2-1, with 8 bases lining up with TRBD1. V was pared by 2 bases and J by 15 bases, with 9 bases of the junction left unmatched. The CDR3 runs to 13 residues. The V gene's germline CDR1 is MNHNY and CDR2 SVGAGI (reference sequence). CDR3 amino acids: CASSYAGQGMGFF. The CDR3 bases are TGTGCCAGCAGTTACGCAGGACAGGGTATGGGGTTCTTC.

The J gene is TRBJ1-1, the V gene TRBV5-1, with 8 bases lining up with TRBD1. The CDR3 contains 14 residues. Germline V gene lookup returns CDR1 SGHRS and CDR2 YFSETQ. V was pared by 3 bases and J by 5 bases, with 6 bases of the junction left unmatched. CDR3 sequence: CASSSQGATTEAFF. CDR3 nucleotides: TGCGCCAGCAGCTCTCAGGGGGCGACGACTGAAGCTTTCTTT.

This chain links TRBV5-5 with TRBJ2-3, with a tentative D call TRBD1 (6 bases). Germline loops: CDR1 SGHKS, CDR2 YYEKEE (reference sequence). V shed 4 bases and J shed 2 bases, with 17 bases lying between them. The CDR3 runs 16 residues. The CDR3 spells CASSLSGTTTTDTQYF. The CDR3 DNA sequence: TGTGCCAGCAGCCTCTCCGGGACAACGACCACAGATACGCAGTATTTT.

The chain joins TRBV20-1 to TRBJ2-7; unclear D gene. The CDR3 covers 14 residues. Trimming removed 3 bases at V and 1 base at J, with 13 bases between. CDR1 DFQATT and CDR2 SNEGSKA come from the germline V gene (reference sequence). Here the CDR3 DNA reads TGCAGTGCTAGCAACCCTCGAAAGTCCTACGAGCAGTACGTC. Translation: CSASNPRKSYEQYV.

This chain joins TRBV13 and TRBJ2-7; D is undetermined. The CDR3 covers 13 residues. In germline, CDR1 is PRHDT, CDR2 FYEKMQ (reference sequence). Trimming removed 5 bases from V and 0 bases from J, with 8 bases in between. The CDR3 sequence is CASSPKGSYEQYV. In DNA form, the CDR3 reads TGTGCCAGCAGCCCGAAGGGCTCCTACGAGCAGTACGTC.

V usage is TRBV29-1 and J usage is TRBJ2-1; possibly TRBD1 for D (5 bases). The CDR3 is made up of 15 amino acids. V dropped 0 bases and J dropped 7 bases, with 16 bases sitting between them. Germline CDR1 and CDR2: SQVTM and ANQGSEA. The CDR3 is CSVEDLRQIWNEQFF. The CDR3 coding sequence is TGCAGCGTTGAAGATCTAAGACAGATTTGGAATGAGCAGTTCTTC.

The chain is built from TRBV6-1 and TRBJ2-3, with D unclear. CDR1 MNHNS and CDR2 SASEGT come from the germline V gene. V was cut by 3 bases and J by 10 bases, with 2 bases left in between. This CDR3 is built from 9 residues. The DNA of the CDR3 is TGTGCCAGCAGTGACGCGCAGTATTTT. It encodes CASSDAQYF.

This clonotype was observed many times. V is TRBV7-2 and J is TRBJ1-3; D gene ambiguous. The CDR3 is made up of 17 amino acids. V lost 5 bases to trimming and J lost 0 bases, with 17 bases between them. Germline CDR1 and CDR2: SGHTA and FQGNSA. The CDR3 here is CASSPNSGPSSGNTIYF. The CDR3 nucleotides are TGTGCCAGCAGCCCAAACTCGGGCCCCAGCTCTGGAAACACCATATATTTT.

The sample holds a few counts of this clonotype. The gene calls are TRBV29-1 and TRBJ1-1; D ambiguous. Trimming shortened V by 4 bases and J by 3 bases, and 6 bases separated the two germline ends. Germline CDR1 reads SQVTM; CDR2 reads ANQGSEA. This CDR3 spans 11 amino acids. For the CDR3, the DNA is TGCAGCGTTGGGTGGGACACTGAAGCTTTCTTT. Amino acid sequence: CSVGWDTEAFF.

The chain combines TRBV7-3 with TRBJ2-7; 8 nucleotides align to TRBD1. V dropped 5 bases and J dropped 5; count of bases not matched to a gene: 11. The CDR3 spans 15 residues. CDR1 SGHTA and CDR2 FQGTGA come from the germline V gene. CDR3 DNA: TGTGCCAGCAGCCCGAGACAGGGGACGTTCAACGAGCAGTACTTC. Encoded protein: CASSPRQGTFNEQYF.

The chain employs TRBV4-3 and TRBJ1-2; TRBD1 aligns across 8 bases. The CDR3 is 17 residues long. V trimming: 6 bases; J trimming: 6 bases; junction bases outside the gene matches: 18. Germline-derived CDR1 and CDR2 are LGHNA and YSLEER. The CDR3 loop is CASSLTLWQGARDGYTF. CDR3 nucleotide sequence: TGCGCCAGCAGTCTTACGCTCTGGCAGGGGGCGCGAGATGGCTACACCTTC.

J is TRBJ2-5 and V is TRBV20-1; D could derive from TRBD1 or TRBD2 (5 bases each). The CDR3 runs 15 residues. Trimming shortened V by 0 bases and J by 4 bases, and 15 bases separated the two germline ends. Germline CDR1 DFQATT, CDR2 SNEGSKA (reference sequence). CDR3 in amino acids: CSAREGAGRVETQYF. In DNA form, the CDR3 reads TGCAGTGCTAGAGAGGGTGCAGGGAGAGTAGAGACCCAGTACTTC.

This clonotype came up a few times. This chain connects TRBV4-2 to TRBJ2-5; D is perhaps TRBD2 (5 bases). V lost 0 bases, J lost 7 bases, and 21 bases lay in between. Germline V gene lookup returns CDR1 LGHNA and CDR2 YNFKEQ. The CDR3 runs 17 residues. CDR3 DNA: TGTGCCAGCAGCCAAGATCGGGGTGGAAATGCGGTTCGGACCCAGTACTTC. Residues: CASSQDRGGNAVRTQYF.

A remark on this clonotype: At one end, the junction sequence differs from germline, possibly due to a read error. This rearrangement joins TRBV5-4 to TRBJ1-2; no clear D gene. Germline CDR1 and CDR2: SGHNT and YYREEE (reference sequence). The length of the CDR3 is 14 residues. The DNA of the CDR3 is TGTGCCAGCAATGGCCCAGGTCCTAAATATGGCTACACCTTC. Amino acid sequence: CASNGPGPKYGYTF.

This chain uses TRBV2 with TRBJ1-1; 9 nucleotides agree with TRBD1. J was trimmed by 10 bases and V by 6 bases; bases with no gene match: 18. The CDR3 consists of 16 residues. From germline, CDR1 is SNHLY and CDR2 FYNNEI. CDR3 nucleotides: TGTGCCAGCAGCCTTCTGGGACAGGGTAAAAGGTTCGGAGCTTTCTTT. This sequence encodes CASSLLGQGKRFGAFF. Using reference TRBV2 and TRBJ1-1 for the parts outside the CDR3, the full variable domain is EPEVTQTPSHQVTQMGQEVILRCVPISNHLYFYWYRQILGQKVEFLVSFYNNEISEKSEIFDDQFSVERPDGSNFTLKIRSTKLEDSAMYFCASSLLGQGKRFGAFFGQGTRLTVV.